This T cell receptor (beta chain) was sequenced during a study of blood T cell repertoires in COVID-19 (dated by TCRdb to about 2020). About the study as a whole: Collaborator samples came from the United States, Italy and Spain and covered acute and convalescent phases of COVID-19. The sample metadata nearly always contained a de-identified subject ID, COVID-19 status, age in years and sex. HLA class I and class II types, where available, came from metadata supplied by the sample provider rather than from assay-based typing. Deeply sampled blood TCRbeta repertoires from subjects exposed to, actively infected with, or recovered from COVID-19 were included in the dataset. A freely available public database, intended as a resource for researchers studying the immune response to SARS-CoV-2, is where the repertoires were released. The material from the prospective study consisted of cDNA or gDNA derived from T cells, B-cell-depleted T cells, or PBMCs. Samples came from the ongoing ImmuneRACE study (first 160 participants) plus 1,254 subjects from 6 global collaborators.

A word on this clone: The antigen it recognizes is unknown. Per-nucleotide qualities are absent, and no much larger clonotype sits a single base away.

The CDR3, cysteine through phenylalanine, is 14 amino acids long. Here the CDR3 DNA is all that survives: 42 bases in frame from base 1. The germline V gene specifies SQVTM as CDR1 and ANQGSEA as CDR2. Germline trimming: 2 bases from V, 5 bases from J; junction bases outside gene matches: 6. TCRbeta CDR3 regions were amplified from genomic DNA by means of the immunoSEQ Assay, a bias-controlled multiplex PCR. The original methods were these. Nucleated cell counts per sample were estimated from amplification of reference gene primers within the assay. To quantify the absolute abundance of each unique TCRbeta CDR3 rearrangement, sequence reads were collapsed and filtered. For each sample, productive Simpson clonality was calculated by taking the square root of Simpson's diversity index across productive rearrangements. The table was pulled from immuneACCESS by TCRdb, which kept in-frame rearrangements only. Such tables lose some clones; where checked, under half of the loss comes from unresolved V genes, and the rest has no known cause. V and J calls and clone size come straight from that table; D and trimming were deduced from the DNA. Recorded for this sample are roughly 37,000 clones; about 80% of them occurred a single time. The ten largest clones add up to 1.5% to 2% of the sample.

Broader findings and caveats from the paper: The amount of clinical and demographic metadata varied by source and participant and was provided uncurated.

Collaborating institutions collected whole blood in K2EDTA tubes following their own protocols. Collaborator samples were shipped for TCRbeta analysis as frozen whole blood, isolated PBMCs, or DNA extracted from either sample type. This sequence originates from a man between 60 and 70 years old with active COVID-19. Recombination linked TRBV29-1 to TRBJ2-1, with 7 bases aligning to TRBD2. The sequencing input was peripheral blood. CDR3 reads: CSVEMASGHNEQFF. At the DNA level, the sequence is TGCAGCGTTGAAATGGCTAGCGGTCACAATGAGCAGTTCTTC.